In this sample, the clone carrying this T cell receptor beta chain turned up a few times. In the authors' methods: For nucleated cells, counts were estimated from reference gene primer amplification. Method: immunoSEQ multiplex PCR; TCRdb's copy keeps in-frame clones and lacks some. V and J calls and clone size are as listed in that table; D and trimming were resolved from the DNA. The sample holds approximately 200,000 clones; 70% to 90% are singletons and the top ten take approximately 4%. Germline lookup yields CDR1 SGHVS and CDR2 FQNEAQ. Deletions cut 7 bases from V and 3 bases from J, with 15 bases between. The CDR3 spans 14 residues. These data come from a study of blood T cell repertoires in COVID-19. Clinical history as reported by participants underpinned cohort assignment. Exposed enrollees had met someone with a PCR-confirmed or clinician-diagnosed COVID-19 case at some point within the 2 weeks before study entry.

The sample taken for sequencing was PBMCs or T cells enriched from blood (not recorded which). This sequence was found in a woman between 25 and 40 years old who had been exposed to COVID-19. The genes are TRBV7-8 and TRBJ1-1, with TRBD1 as a possible D gene (5 bases). The chain's CDR3 is CASTNSRVDTEAFF. CDR3 nucleotides: TGTGCCAGCACCAATTCCAGGGTGGACACTGAAGCTTTCTTT.